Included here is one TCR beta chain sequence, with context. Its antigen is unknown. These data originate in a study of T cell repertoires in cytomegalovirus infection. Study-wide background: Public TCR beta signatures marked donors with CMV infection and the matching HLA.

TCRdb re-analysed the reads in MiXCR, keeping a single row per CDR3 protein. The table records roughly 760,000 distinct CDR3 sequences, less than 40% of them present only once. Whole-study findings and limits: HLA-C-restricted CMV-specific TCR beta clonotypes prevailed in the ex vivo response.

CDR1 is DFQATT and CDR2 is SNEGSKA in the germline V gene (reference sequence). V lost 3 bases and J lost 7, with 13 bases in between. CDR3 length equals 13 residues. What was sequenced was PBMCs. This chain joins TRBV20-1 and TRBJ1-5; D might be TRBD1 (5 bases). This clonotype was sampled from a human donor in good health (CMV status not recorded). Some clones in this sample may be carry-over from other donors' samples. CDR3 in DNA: TGCAGTGCTAGTCCAGGGTTGGGGCAGCCCCAGCATTTT. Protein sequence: CSASPGLGQPQHF.